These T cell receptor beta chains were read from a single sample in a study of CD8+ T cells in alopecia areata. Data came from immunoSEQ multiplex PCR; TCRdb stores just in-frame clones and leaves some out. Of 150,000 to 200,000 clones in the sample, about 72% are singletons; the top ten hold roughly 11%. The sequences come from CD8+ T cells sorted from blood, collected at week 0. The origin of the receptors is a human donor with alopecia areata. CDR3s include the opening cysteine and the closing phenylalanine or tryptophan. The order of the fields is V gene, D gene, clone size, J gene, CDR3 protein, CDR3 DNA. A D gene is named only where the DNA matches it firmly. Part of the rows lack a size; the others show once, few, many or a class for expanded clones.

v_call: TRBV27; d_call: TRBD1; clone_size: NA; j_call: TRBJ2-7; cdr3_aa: CASRSGQASPYEQYF; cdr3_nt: TGTGCCAGCAGATCCGGACAGGCCTCCCCCTACGAGCAGTACTTC
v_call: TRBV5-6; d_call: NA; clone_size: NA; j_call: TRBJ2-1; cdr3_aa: CASSVGLDSGWEQFF; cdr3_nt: TGTGCCAGCAGCGTGGGACTGGACAGCGGGTGGGAGCAGTTCTTC
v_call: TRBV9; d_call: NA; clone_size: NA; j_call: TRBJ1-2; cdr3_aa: CASSASHRNPAGGYTF; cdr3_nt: TGTGCCAGCAGCGCCTCTCACAGGAACCCCGCCGGGGGCTACACCTTC
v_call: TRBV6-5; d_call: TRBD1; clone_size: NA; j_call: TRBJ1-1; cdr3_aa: CASTQGEEAFF; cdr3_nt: TGTGCCAGCACTCAGGGGGAAGAAGCTTTCTTT
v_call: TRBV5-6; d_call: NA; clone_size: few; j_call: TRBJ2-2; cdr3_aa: CASSSDGTDPFGELFF; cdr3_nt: TGTGCCAGCAGCTCGGATGGGACGGATCCGTTCGGGGAGCTGTTTTTT
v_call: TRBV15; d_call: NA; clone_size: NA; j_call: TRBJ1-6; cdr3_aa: CATSGGGYSPLHF; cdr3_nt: TGTGCCACCAGCGGCGGGGGATATTCACCCCTCCACTTT
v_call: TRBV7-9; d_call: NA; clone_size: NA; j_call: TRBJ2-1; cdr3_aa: CASSPRQVSYNEQFF; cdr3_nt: TGTGCCAGCAGCCCAAGACAAGTCTCCTACAATGAGCAGTTCTTC
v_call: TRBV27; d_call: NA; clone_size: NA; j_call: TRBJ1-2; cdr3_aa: CASSLWGHGNYGYTF; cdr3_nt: TGTGCCAGCAGTTTATGGGGGCATGGGAACTATGGCTACACCTTC
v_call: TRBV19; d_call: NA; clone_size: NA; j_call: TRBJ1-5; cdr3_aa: CASSMAVGQIPNQPQHF; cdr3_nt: TGTGCCAGTAGTATGGCGGTGGGCCAGATTCCCAATCAGCCCCAGCATTTT
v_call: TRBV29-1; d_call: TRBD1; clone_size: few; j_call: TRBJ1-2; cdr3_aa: CSVFEDRVGGYTF; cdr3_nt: TGCAGCGTTTTTGAAGACAGGGTCGGCGGCTACACCTTC
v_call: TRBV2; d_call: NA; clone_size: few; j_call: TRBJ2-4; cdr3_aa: CASLGQNIQYF; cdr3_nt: TGTGCCAGCCTGGGACAAAACATTCAGTACTTC
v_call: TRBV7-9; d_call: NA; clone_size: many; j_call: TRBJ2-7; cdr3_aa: CASSRDLGGYEQYF; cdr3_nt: TGTGCCAGCAGCAGAGATCTCGGGGGCTACGAGCAGTACTTC
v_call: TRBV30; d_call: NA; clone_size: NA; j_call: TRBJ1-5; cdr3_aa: CAWSMQFHQPQHF; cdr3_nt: TGTGCCTGGAGTATGCAGTTCCATCAGCCCCAGCATTTT
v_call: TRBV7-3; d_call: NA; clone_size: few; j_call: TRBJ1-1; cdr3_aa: CASSLLPGPEMSGAFF; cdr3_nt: TGTGCCAGCAGCTTATTGCCAGGGCCGGAAATGTCTGGAGCTTTCTTT
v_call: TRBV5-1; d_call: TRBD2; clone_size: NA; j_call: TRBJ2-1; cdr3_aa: CASRISASGGVSEQFF; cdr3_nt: TGCGCCAGCAGGATCTCCGCTAGCGGGGGGGTTAGTGAGCAGTTCTTC
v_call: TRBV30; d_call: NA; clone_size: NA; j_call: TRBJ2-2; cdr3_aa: CAWKSGQRNTGELFF; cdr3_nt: TGTGCCTGGAAAAGTGGGCAGCGAAACACCGGGGAGCTGTTTTTT
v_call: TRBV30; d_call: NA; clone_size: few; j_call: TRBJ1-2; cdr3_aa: CAWSLDSPYGYTF; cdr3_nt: TGTGCCTGGAGTCTTGACAGCCCCTATGGCTACACCTTC
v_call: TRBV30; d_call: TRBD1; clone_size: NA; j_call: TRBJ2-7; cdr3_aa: CAWEQGQGNYEQYF; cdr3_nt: TGTGCCTGGGAACAGGGACAGGGAAACTACGAGCAGTACTTC
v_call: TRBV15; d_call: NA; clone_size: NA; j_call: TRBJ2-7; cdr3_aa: CATSETGTYEQYF; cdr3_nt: TGTGCCACCAGCGAGACAGGCACCTACGAGCAGTACTTC
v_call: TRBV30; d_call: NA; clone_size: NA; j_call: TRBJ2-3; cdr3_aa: CAWSDRTDTQYF; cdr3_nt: TGTGCCTGGAGTGATAGAACAGATACGCAGTATTTT
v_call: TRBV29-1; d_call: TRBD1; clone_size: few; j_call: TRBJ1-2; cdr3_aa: CSVEDQGTAYGYTF; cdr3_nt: TGCAGCGTTGAAGATCAAGGGACAGCCTATGGCTACACCTTC
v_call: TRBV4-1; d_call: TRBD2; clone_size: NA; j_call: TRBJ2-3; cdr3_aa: CASSQLAGGTDTQYF; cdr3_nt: TGCGCCAGCAGTCAACTAGCGGGGGGCACAGATACGCAGTATTTT
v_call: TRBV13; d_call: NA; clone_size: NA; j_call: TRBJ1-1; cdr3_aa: CASSLMGNTEAFF; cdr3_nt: TGTGCCAGCAGCTTAATGGGCAACACTGAAGCTTTCTTT
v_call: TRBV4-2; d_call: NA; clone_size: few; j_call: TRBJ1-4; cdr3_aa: CASSQTEGVVLFF; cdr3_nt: TGTGCCAGCAGCCAAACAGAAGGGGTCGTACTGTTTTTT
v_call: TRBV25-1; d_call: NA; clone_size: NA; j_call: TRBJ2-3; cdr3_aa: CASSAARANTQYF; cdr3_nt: TGTGCCAGCAGTGCCGCTCGGGCGAACACGCAGTATTTT
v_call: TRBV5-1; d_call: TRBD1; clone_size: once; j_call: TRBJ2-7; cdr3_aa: CASSSQGEFGYEQYF; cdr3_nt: TGCGCCAGCAGCTCACAGGGGGAGTTCGGGTACGAGCAGTACTTC
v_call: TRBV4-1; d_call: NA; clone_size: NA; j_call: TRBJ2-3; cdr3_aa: CASWDPGRNTDTQYF; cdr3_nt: TGCGCCAGCTGGGACCCCGGAAGGAACACAGATACGCAGTATTTT
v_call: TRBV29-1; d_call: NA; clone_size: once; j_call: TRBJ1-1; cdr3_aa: CSVRPGTPNTEAFF; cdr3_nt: TGCAGCGTTCGCCCCGGGACTCCGAACACTGAAGCTTTCTTT
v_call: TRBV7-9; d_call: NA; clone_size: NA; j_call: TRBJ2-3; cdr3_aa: CASSFQFHTSTDTQYF; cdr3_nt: TGTGCCAGCAGCTTCCAGTTCCATACTAGCACAGATACGCAGTATTTT
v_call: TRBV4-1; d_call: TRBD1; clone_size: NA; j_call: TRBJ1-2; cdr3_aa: CASSQARGQDYTF; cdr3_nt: TGCGCCAGCAGCCAAGCCAGGGGGCAGGACTACACCTTC
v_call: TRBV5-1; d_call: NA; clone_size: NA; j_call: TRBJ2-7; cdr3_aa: CASSPGSYEQYF; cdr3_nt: TGCGCCAGCAGCCCCGGTTCCTACGAGCAGTACTTC
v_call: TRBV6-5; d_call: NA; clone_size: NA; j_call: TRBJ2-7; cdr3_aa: CASSYLLGGTYEQYF; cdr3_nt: TGTGCCAGCAGTTACCTCTTGGGCGGCACCTACGAGCAGTACTTC
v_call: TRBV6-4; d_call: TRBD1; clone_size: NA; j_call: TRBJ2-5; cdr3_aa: CASSDSEGTGDGSTQYF; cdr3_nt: TGTGCCAGCAGTGACTCCGAGGGGACAGGGGATGGGTCGACCCAGTACTTC
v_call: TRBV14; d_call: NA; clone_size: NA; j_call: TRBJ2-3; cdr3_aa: CASSQAAADTQYF; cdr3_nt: TGTGCCAGCAGCCAGGCAGCGGCAGATACGCAGTATTTT
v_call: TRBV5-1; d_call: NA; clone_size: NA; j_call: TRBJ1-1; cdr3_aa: CASRPSQGMNTEAFF; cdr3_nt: TGCGCCAGCAGGCCTTCACAGGGTATGAACACTGAAGCTTTCTTT
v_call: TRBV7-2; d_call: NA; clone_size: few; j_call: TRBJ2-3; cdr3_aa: CASRIGASGTDTQYF; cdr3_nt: TGTGCCAGCAGAATCGGGGCGTCCGGCACAGATACGCAGTATTTT
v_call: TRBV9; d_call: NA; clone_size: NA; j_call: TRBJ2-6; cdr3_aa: CASSPHLGRAGANVLTF; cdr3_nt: TGTGCCAGCAGCCCCCACCTTGGCAGGGCTGGGGCCAACGTCCTGACTTTC
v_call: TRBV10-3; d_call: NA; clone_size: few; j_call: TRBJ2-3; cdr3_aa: CAISDPQHTDTQYF; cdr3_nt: TGTGCCATCAGTGACCCTCAACACACGGATACGCAGTATTTT
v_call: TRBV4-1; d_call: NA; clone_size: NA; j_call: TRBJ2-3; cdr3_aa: CASSPRIGGTDTQYF; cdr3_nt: TGCGCCAGCAGCCCCCGCATTGGGGGGACAGATACGCAGTATTTT
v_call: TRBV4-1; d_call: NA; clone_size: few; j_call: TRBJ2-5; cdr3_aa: CASSQGGGQETQYF; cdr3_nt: TGCGCCAGCAGCCAAGGAGGGGGGCAAGAGACCCAGTACTTC
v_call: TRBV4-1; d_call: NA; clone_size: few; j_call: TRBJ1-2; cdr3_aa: CASSQELESLRSYTF; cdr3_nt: TGCGCCAGCAGCCAAGAGCTGGAATCCTTGCGGAGCTACACCTTC
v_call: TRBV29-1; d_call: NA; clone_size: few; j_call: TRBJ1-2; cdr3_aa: CSVVYGRGLGGYTF; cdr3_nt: TGCAGCGTTGTGTATGGAAGGGGATTGGGTGGCTACACCTTC
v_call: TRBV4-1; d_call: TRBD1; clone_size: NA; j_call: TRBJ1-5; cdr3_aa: CASSLGGTGNQPQHF; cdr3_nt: TGCGCCAGCAGCCTCGGCGGGACAGGCAATCAGCCCCAGCATTTT
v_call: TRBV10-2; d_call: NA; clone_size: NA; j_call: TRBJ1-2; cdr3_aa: CASSDGAYYTF; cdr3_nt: TGCGCCAGCAGTGATGGGGCCTACTACACCTTC
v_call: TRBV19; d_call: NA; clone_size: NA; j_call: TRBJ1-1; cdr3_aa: CASSISRTEAFF; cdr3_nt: TGTGCCAGTAGTATCAGTAGAACTGAAGCTTTCTTT
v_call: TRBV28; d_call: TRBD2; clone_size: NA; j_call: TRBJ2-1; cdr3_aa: CASSPGLAGGNEQFF; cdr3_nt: TGTGCCAGCAGTCCCGGACTAGCGGGGGGTAATGAGCAGTTCTTC
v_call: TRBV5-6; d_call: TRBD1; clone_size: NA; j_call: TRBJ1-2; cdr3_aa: CASSPDRAQNYGYTF; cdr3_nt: TGTGCCAGCAGTCCAGACAGGGCCCAAAACTATGGCTACACCTTC
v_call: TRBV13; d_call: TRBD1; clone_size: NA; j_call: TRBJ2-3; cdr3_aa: CATRQGSTDTQYF; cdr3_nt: TGTGCCACCCGACAGGGGAGCACAGATACGCAGTATTTT
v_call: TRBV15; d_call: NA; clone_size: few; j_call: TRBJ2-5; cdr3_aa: CATSRRQIESETQYF; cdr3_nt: TGTGCCACCAGCAGACGACAAATTGAATCGGAGACCCAGTACTTC
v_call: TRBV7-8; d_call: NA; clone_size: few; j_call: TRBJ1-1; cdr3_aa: CASSLAGRTEAFF; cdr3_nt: TGTGCCAGCAGCTTAGCCGGTCGGACTGAAGCTTTCTTT
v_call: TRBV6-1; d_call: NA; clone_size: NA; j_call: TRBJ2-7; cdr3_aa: CASSEAGYEQYF; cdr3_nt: TGTGCCAGCAGTGAAGCTGGATACGAGCAGTACTTC
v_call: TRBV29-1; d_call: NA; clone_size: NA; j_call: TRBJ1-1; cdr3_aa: CSVEDPSNAEAFF; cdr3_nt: TGCAGCGTTGAAGATCCTTCGAATGCTGAAGCTTTCTTT
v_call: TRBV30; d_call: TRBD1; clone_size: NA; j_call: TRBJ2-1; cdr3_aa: CAWRNGQGIHNEQFF; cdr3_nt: TGTGCCTGGAGGAATGGACAGGGGATACACAATGAGCAGTTCTTC
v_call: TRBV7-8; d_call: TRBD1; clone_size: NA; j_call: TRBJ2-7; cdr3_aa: CASSPTGTGFFGERYEQYF; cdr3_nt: TGTGCCAGCAGCCCTACCGGGACAGGGTTTTTTGGTGAGAGGTACGAGCAGTACTTC
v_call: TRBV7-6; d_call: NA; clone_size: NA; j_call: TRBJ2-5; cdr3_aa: CASSLAGTRQETQYF; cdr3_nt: TGTGCCAGCAGCTTAGCAGGGACCCGCCAAGAGACCCAGTACTTC
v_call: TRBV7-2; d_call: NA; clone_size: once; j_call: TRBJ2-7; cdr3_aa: CASSFFPSPDYEQYF; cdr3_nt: TGTGCCAGCAGCTTCTTCCCCAGCCCTGACTACGAGCAGTACTTC
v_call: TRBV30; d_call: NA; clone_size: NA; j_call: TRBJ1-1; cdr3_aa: CAWSVLRVYAEAFF; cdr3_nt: TGTGCCTGGAGTGTACTGCGGGTATACGCTGAAGCTTTCTTT
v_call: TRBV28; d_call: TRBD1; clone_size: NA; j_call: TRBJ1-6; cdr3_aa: CASSMTGGGSPLHF; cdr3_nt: TGTGCCAGCAGTATGACAGGGGGCGGTTCACCCCTCCACTTT
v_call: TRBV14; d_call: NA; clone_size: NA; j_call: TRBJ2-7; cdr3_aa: CASSQDTSPQNF; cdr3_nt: TGTGCCAGCAGCCAGGACACTAGCCCTCAGAACTTC